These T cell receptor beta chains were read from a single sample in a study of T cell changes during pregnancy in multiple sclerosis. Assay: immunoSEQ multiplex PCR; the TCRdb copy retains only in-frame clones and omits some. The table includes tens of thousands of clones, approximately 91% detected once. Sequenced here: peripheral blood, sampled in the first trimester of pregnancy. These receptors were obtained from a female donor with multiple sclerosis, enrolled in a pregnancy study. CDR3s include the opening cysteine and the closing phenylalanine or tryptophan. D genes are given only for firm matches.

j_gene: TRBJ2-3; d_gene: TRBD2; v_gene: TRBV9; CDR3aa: CASSFSAGGPRDTQYF
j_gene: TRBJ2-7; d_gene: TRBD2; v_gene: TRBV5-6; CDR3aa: CASSYSGREYEQYF
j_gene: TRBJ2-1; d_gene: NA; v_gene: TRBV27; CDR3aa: CASSLGGEGLNEQFF
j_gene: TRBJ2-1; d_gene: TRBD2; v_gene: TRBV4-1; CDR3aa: CASSQSLEAGGYNEQFF
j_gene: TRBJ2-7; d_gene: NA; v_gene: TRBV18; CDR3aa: CASSPSVNYYEQYF
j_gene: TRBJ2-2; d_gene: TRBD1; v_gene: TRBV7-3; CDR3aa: CASSFSGTGHTGELFF
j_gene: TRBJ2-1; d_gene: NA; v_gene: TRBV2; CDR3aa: CASSEFLFSNEQFF
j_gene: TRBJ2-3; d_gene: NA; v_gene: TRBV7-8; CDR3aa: CASSLDGGNTDTQYF
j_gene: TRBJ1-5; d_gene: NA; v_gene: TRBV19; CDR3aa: CASSSTAALPQHF
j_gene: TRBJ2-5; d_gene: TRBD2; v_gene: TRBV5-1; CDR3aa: CASSLGAGGETQYF
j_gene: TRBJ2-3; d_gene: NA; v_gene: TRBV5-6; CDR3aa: CASSPAWHLTSTDTQYF
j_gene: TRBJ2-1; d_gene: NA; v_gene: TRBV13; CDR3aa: CASSLGSTYNEQFF
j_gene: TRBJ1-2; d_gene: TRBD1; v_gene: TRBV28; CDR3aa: CASTVGQGVFYGYTF
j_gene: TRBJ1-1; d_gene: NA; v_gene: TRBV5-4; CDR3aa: CASSLRGSEAFF
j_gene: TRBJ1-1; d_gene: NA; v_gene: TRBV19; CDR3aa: CASSIAGGLGTEAFF
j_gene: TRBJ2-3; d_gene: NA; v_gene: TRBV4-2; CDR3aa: CASSQPYAGGSNTQYF
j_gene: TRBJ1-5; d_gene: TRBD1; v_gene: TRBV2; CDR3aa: CASTDRGSSQPQHF
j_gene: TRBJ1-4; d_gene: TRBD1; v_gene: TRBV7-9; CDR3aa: CAGDRGAEKLFF
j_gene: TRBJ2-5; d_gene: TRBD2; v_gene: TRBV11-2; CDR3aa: CASSLGPAGGETQYF
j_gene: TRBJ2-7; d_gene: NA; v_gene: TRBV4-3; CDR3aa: CASSQDSISYEQYF
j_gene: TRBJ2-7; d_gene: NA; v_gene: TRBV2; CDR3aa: CASSDWTPHSYEQYF
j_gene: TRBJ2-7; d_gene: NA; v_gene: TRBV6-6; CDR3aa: CASRVGQRTYEQYF
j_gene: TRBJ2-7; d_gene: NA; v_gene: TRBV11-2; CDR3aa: CASSLRSYEQYF
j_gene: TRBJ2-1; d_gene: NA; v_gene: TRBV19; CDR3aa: CASSAGRGLNEQFF
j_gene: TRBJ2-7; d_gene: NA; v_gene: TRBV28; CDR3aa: CASTPGLFFDEQYF
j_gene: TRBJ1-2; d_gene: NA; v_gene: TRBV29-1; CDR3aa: CSVQINYGYTF
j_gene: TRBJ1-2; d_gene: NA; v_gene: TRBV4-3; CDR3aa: CASSQDRESRAYGYTF
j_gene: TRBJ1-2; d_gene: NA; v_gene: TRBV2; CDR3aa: CASSESNSNYGYTF
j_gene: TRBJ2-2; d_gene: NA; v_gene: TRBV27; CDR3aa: CASSLEVTGELFF
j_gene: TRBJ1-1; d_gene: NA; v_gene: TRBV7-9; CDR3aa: CASSLISGTEAFF
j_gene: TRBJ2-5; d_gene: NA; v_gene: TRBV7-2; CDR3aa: CASSPNPPVQETQYF
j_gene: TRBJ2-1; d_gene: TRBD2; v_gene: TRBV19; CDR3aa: CASSTSGSDNEQFF
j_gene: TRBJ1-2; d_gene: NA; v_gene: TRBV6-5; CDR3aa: CASRLGQQYGYTF
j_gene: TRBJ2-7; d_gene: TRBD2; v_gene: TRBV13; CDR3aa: CASSLVWEGQYF
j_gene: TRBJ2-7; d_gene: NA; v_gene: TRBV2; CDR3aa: CASSFTYEQYF
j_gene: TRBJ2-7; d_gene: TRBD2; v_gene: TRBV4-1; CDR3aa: CASSQDHGGSIHEQYF
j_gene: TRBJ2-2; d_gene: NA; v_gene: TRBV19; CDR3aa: CASSKQNTGELFF
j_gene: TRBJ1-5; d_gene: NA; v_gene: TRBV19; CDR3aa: CASSPSLSSSNQPQHF
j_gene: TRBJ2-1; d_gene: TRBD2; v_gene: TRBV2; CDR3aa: CASSEERWGGEQFF
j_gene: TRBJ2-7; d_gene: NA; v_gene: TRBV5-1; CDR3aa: CASSLTRGVTYEQYF
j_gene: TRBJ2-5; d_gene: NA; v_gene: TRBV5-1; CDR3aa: CASSLANGLMGETQYF